This TCR beta chain is drawn from a study of blood T cell repertoires in COVID-19. Study summary: The United States, Italy and Spain provided the acute and convalescent COVID-19 samples. From T cells, B-cell-depleted T cells, or PBMCs came the material, which was cDNA or gDNA.

V lost 0 bases and J 8 bases, leaving 9 bases between the germline ends. The germline V gene has CDR1 SGHDT and CDR2 YYEEEE. The CDR3 has 14 amino acids. This clone was seen a handful of times. Per the original data handling: Counts of nucleated cells, estimated from reference gene primer amplification, were obtained. Libraries were prepared by immunoSEQ multiplex PCR; TCRdb keeps only in-frame clonotypes and omits some of them. The D gene and trimming were derived from the DNA, and the V and J assignments and clone size from that table. The profile shows over 55,000 clones, around 79% of them singletons.

This sequence was found in a woman aged 70 to 79 with acute or convalescent COVID-19. The chain is built from TRBV5-6 and TRBJ1-6, with D perhaps TRBD1 (5 bases). Sequenced input: peripheral blood. The CDR3 DNA is TGTGCCAGCAGCTTGGTAGGGGCCGATTCACCCCTCCACTTT. It codes for CASSLVGADSPLHF. The full variable domain, with the rest looked up from reference TRBV5-6 and TRBJ1-6, is DAGVTQSPTHLIKTRGQQVTLRCSPKSGHDTVSWYQQALGQGPQFIFQYYEEEERQRGNFPDRFSGHQFPNYSSELNVNALLLGDSALYLCASSLVGADSPLHFGNGTRLTVT.